This entry is about one TCR beta chain. Under the authors' procedure: Nucleated cell number was recorded as an estimate derived from reference gene primer amplification. Data came from immunoSEQ multiplex PCR; TCRdb stores just in-frame clones and leaves some out. V, J and clone size derive from that table, while D and trimming were established from the DNA sequence. The table lists around 260,000 clones, around 80% of them singletons. V lost 1 base to trimming and J lost 4 bases, with 19 bases between them. This CDR3 is built from 17 residues. CDR1 is SGHTA and CDR2 is FQGNSA in the germline V gene. The data were taken from a study of blood T cell repertoires in COVID-19. On the study more broadly: Samples came from the United States, Italy and Spain, spanning acute and convalescent COVID-19.

The TCR sequence derives from a man in his sixties with acute or convalescent COVID-19. The chain combines TRBV7-2 with TRBJ1-2; D not resolved. Source material: peripheral blood. Here the CDR3 DNA reads TGTGCCAGCAGCTTAGAAGTCGAGGGTAACTACATCTATGGCTACACCTTC. Protein product: CASSLEVEGNYIYGYTF.